A selection of T cell receptor beta chains follows, all from one sample in a study of early T cells in non-severe SARS-CoV-2 infection. One entry per CDR3 protein results from TCRdb running MiXCR on the 5' RACE reads. The sample has roughly 81,000 distinct CDR3 sequences; 5% to 7% are singletons. The specimen was whole blood. The receptors derive from an adult who was a healthcare worker with PCR-confirmed SARS-CoV-2 infection or an uninfected control (not recorded which). The CDR3 runs from the conserved cysteine through the conserved F or W. D genes are given only for firm matches. Clone size is not always given. Where it is, it says once, few, many or a class for expanded clones.

clone size: few; J gene: TRBJ2-2; D gene: TRBD2; V gene: TRBV11-2; CDR3 DNA: TGTGCCAGCAGCTCAGAGCGGGGGACCGGGGAGCTGTTTTTT; CDR3 protein: CASSSERGTGELFF
clone size: many; J gene: TRBJ2-1; D gene: TRBD2; V gene: TRBV20-1; CDR3 DNA: TGCAGTGCCACCGGGACTAGCGTAATGACCTACAATGAGCAGTTCTTC; CDR3 protein: CSATGTSVMTYNEQFF
clone size: -; J gene: TRBJ1-1; D gene: -; V gene: TRBV7-2; CDR3 DNA: TGTGCCAGCAGCTTAGGATATGAAGCTTTCTTT; CDR3 protein: CASSLGYEAFF
clone size: few; J gene: TRBJ2-6; D gene: -; V gene: TRBV19; CDR3 DNA: TGTGCCAGCAAGAACTCTGGGGCCAACGTCCTGACTTTC; CDR3 protein: CASKNSGANVLTF
clone size: -; J gene: TRBJ1-3; D gene: -; V gene: TRBV5-4; CDR3 DNA: TGTGCCAGCAGCTTGATGGGGTCCCCTGGAAACACCATATATTTT; CDR3 protein: CASSLMGSPGNTIYF
clone size: few; J gene: TRBJ2-1; D gene: -; V gene: TRBV10-2; CDR3 DNA: TGCGCCAGCAGTCACGGCAACAATGAGCAGTTCTTC; CDR3 protein: CASSHGNNEQFF
clone size: few; J gene: TRBJ1-5; D gene: -; V gene: TRBV7-9; CDR3 DNA: TGTGCCAGCAGCTTCGAGGGGAATCAGCCCCAGCATTTT; CDR3 protein: CASSFEGNQPQHF
clone size: many; J gene: TRBJ1-2; D gene: TRBD1; V gene: TRBV29-1; CDR3 DNA: TGCAGCGTTGAAAAGACAGGGGCTTCTTACACCTTC; CDR3 protein: CSVEKTGASYTF
clone size: many; J gene: TRBJ2-5; D gene: -; V gene: TRBV11-2; CDR3 DNA: TGTGCCAGCAGCTCACTCGGGCACCGGCAGGCGGAGACCCAGTACTTC; CDR3 protein: CASSSLGHRQAETQYF
clone size: -; J gene: TRBJ2-1; D gene: TRBD2; V gene: TRBV7-9; CDR3 DNA: TGTGCCAGCAGCAGAACTAGCGGGGGGGCCTATGAGCAGTTCTTC; CDR3 protein: CASSRTSGGAYEQFF